A selection of T cell receptor beta chains follows, all from one sample in a study of cytomegalovirus exposure and HLA in healthy donors. Using immunoSEQ multiplex PCR, the repertoire was profiled, and TCRdb retains in-frame clones only, with some absent. The profile shows some 190,000 clones, more than 65% of them singletons. The sample consisted of PBMCs. The receptor set was obtained from a man between 40 and 49 years old in good health and CMV-seropositive. Both conserved end residues are part of each CDR3. The D gene is left open where the match is weak. Expanded clones are given a class, and other clones once, few, many or no size at all.

cdr3_length j_call d_call clone_size v_call cdr3_nt cdr3_aa
13 TRBJ2-7 NA NA TRBV5-1 TGCGCCAGCAGCTGGGAACAGGGCTACGAGCAGTACTTC CASSWEQGYEQYF
17 TRBJ2-1 NA few TRBV4-1 TGCGCCAGCAGCCACCAACTGGGGCTAGCGACGGATAATGAGCAGTTCTTC CASSHQLGLATDNEQFF
16 TRBJ2-1 TRBD2 NA TRBV7-4 TGTGCCAGCAGCTTTCGCGGGGGGGGTCGGTCTAATGAGCAGTTCTTC CASSFRGGGRSNEQFF
16 TRBJ2-3 TRBD2 NA TRBV7-3 TGTGCCAGCAGCTTAGATAGCGGGGGACCCACAGATACGCAGTATTTT CASSLDSGGPTDTQYF
17 TRBJ2-7 TRBD2 NA TRBV19 TGTGCCAGTACCGGGACTAGCGGGAGGGCCGGGTCCTACGAGCAGTACTTC CASTGTSGRAGSYEQYF
14 TRBJ2-7 NA NA TRBV29-1 TGCAGCGTTGAACACGCCGAGAGGCCCGACGAGCAGTACTTC CSVEHAERPDEQYF
17 TRBJ2-3 TRBD2 NA TRBV7-2 TGTGCCAGCAGCCCCAGAGCTAGCGGGAGGTTCACAGATACGCAGTATTTT CASSPRASGRFTDTQYF
14 TRBJ2-2 NA few TRBV9 TGTGCCAGCAGCGTAGGTAGAGACACCGGGGAGCTGTTTTTT CASSVGRDTGELFF
13 TRBJ2-1 NA NA TRBV5-5 TGTGCCAGCAGTCCTGGGACAAGCAATGAGCAGTTCTTC CASSPGTSNEQFF
14 TRBJ2-2 NA few TRBV18 TGTGCCAGCTCAACATGGAGGGACACCGGGGAGCTGTTTTTT CASSTWRDTGELFF
15 TRBJ2-7 TRBD2 few TRBV5-1 TGCGCCAGCATGGCGACCCCCGGGAGGGGGTACGAGCAGTACTTC CASMATPGRGYEQYF
14 TRBJ2-7 NA NA TRBV29-1 TGCAGCGTCGGAACCGGGACACATCAGGGCGAGCAGTACTTC CSVGTGTHQGEQYF
16 TRBJ2-7 NA NA TRBV19 TGTGCCAGTAGCCCTGGGGGGGCAACTCTAACCTACGAGCAGTACTTC CASSPGGATLTYEQYF
13 TRBJ2-7 NA few TRBV21-1 TGTGCCAGCATCGGGAGGCAGGACTACGAGCAGTACTTC CASIGRQDYEQYF
17 TRBJ1-3 TRBD1 NA TRBV23-1 TGCGCCAGCAGTCAACCCCGGGACAGGGGATATGGAAACACCATATATTTT CASSQPRDRGYGNTIYF
19 TRBJ2-1 TRBD2 once TRBV14 TGTGCCAGCAGCCGACCGGGACTAGCCTTCCCCCACTCCTACAATGAGCAGTTCTTC CASSRPGLAFPHSYNEQFF
14 TRBJ2-1 NA NA TRBV6-5 TGTGCCAGCAGGGACAGAAGCTCCTACAATGAGCAGTTCTTC CASRDRSSYNEQFF
17 TRBJ1-1 TRBD1 NA TRBV18 TGTGCCAGCTCACCTGTTAACAGGGGGGGAGCGAACACTGAAGCTTTCTTT CASSPVNRGGANTEAFF
16 TRBJ1-6 TRBD1 NA TRBV4-1 TGCGCCAGCAGCCAGGGACGACAGGGGGCACGGTCACCCCTCCACTTT CASSQGRQGARSPLHF
15 TRBJ2-3 NA NA TRBV5-4 TGTGCCAGCAGCTTGCAGGGCCTGAGCACAGATACGCAGTATTTT CASSLQGLSTDTQYF
14 TRBJ1-5 NA once TRBV19 TGTGCCAGTAGAGCTGGAGCAAGCAATCAGCCCCAGCATTTT CASRAGASNQPQHF
14 TRBJ2-1 NA NA TRBV27 TGTGCCAGCAGTTTATCGGGCGATGGGAATGAGCAGTTCTTC CASSLSGDGNEQFF
14 TRBJ2-1 TRBD1 once TRBV6-1 TGTGCCAGCCACCGGGACAGGACCTACAATGAGCAGTTCTTC CASHRDRTYNEQFF
12 TRBJ1-5 NA few TRBV21-1 TGTGCCAGCTCGTACAGTTCCCAGCCCCAGCATTTT CASSYSSQPQHF
17 TRBJ2-2 TRBD2 once TRBV7-8 TGTGCCAGCAGCTTACCCCCCGCAGGGAGGGACACCGGGGAGCTGTTTTTT CASSLPPAGRDTGELFF
15 TRBJ2-7 TRBD1 NA TRBV15 TGTGCCACCAGCAGAGATGGACAGGGTTTTGACGAGCAGTACTTC CATSRDGQGFDEQYF
15 TRBJ2-7 NA few TRBV6-5 TGTGCCAGCAGTTACAGCTTCGACAGAACCTACGAGCAGTACTTC CASSYSFDRTYEQYF
14 TRBJ2-3 NA once TRBV18 TGTGCCAGCTCCGCCGGGACTGACACAGATACGCAGTATTTT CASSAGTDTDTQYF
15 TRBJ2-1 NA NA TRBV5-1 TGCGCCAGCAGCTTAGGGGGGGCCTCCTACAATGAGCAGTTCTTC CASSLGGASYNEQFF
15 TRBJ2-1 TRBD2 NA TRBV27 TGTGCCAGCAGTTTACGACTAGCGGCGTACAATGAGCAGTTCTTC CASSLRLAAYNEQFF
14 TRBJ1-1 NA once TRBV4-1 TGCGCCAACCAAGGTGAGCGGATAGGCACTGAAGCTTTCTTT CANQGERIGTEAFF
14 TRBJ2-7 TRBD1 NA TRBV27 TGTGCCAGCAGGTTACAGGGGGCGGTATACGAGCAGTACTTC CASRLQGAVYEQYF
17 TRBJ2-3 TRBD2 NA TRBV29-1 TGCAGCGCCGGGGGACTAGCGGAGGAGGTTAGCACAGATACGCAGTATTTT CSAGGLAEEVSTDTQYF
16 TRBJ2-7 TRBD1 NA TRBV27 TGTGCCAGCAGTTCCCGACAGGGGGTACGGACCTACGAGCAGTACTTC CASSSRQGVRTYEQYF
13 TRBJ2-3 NA NA TRBV5-1 TGCGCCAGCAGCTTAGCTAGCACAGATACGCAGTATTTT CASSLASTDTQYF
16 TRBJ2-7 NA NA TRBV7-9 TGTGCCAGCAGCTTTTCCGACAGAGCCCCTTCTGACGAGCAGTACTTC CASSFSDRAPSDEQYF
17 TRBJ2-2 TRBD2 NA TRBV4-2 TGTGCCAGCAGCCGGAAGACTAGCGGGGGGGGCACCGGGGAGCTGTTTTTT CASSRKTSGGGTGELFF
15 TRBJ1-2 NA NA TRBV28 TGTGCCAGCAGTTTATCATGGGGGGCTAACTATGGCTACACCTTC CASSLSWGANYGYTF
14 TRBJ1-1 NA NA TRBV15 TGTGCCACCAGCAGAGAGCACAGCAACACTGAAGCTTTCTTT CATSREHSNTEAFF
15 TRBJ1-4 TRBD1 NA TRBV18 TGTGCCAGCTCACCCCGGACAGGGATTGGAGAAAAACTGTTTTTT CASSPRTGIGEKLFF
16 TRBJ2-5 TRBD2 NA TRBV6-1 TGTGCCAGCAGTGACACTAGCGGGACGGGAATAGAGACCCAGTACTTC CASSDTSGTGIETQYF
15 TRBJ2-7 TRBD1 once TRBV19 TGTGCCAGTAGTATGGGGGCAGGGGGACCCATGGAGCAGTACTTC CASSMGAGGPMEQYF
15 TRBJ2-1 TRBD2 NA TRBV19 TGTGCCAGTAGTATAGTCGGACTAGCGGGGAATGAGCAGTTCTTC CASSIVGLAGNEQFF
15 TRBJ1-1 NA few TRBV7-9 TGTGCCAGCAGCCCCCCGTTGGCGGTGGGCACTGAAGCTTTCTTT CASSPPLAVGTEAFF
14 TRBJ2-7 TRBD1 NA TRBV28 TGTGCCAGCAGGACGACAGGGATCGCGTACGAGCAGTACTTC CASRTTGIAYEQYF
13 TRBJ1-1 NA few TRBV6-1 TGTGCCAGCACCACAAGGGGGTATGCTGAAGCTTTCTTT CASTTRGYAEAFF
13 TRBJ1-1 NA NA TRBV6-5 TGTGCCAGCAGTTACTCTGACAGGATATTGGCTTTCTTT CASSYSDRILAFF
15 TRBJ2-5 NA NA TRBV7-9 TGTGCCAGCAGCTTCGGGCTAAGAAAGGGGGAGACCCAGTACTTC CASSFGLRKGETQYF
14 TRBJ2-3 TRBD2 NA TRBV7-3 TGTGCCAGCATCCGCGGGGGGCCCGGCGATACGCAGTATTTT CASIRGGPGDTQYF
16 TRBJ2-1 NA NA TRBV19 TGTGCCAGTAGCCCGAGGGGGGGAGGGGGACACAATGAGCAGTTCTTC CASSPRGGGGHNEQFF